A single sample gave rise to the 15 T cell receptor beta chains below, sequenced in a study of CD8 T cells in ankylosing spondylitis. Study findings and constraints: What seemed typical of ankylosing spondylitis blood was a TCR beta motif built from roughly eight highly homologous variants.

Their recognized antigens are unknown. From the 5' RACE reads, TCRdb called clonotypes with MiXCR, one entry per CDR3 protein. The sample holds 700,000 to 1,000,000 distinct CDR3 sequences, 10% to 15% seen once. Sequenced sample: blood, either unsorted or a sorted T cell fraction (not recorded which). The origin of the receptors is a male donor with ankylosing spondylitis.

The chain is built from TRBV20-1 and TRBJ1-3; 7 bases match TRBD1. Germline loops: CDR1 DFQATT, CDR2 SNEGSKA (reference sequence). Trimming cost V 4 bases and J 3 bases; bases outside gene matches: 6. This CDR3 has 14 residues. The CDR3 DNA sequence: TGCAGTGCTATCGACAGGGCTGGTGGAAACACCATATATTTT. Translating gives CSAIDRAGGNTIYF.

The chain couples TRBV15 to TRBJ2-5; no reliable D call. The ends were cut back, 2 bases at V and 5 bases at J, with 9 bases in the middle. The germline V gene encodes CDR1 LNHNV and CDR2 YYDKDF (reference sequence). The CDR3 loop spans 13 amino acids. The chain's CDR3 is CATSRSPPETQYF. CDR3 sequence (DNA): TGTGCCACCAGCAGATCCCCCCCGGAGACCCAGTACTTC.

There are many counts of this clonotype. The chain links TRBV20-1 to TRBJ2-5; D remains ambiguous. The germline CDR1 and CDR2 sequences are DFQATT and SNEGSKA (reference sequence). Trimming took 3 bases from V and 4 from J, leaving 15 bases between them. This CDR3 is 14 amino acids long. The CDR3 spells CSARSARSSETQYF. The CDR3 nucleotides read TGCAGTGCTAGGTCAGCTAGGAGTTCAGAGACCCAGTACTTC.

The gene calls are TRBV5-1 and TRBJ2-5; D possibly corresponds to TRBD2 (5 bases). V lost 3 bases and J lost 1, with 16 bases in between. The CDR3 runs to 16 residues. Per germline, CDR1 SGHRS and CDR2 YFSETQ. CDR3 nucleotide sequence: TGCGCCAGCAGCTCCTCTGGAGGACCGACCCAAGAGACCCAGTACTTC. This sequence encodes CASSSSGGPTQETQYF.

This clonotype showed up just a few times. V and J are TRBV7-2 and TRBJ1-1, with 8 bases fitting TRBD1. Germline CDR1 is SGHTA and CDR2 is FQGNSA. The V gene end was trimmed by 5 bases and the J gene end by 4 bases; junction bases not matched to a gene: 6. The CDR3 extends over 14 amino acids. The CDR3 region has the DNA TGTGCCAGCAGCCCCCGGACAGGGATCACTGAAGCTTTCTTT. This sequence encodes CASSPRTGITEAFF.

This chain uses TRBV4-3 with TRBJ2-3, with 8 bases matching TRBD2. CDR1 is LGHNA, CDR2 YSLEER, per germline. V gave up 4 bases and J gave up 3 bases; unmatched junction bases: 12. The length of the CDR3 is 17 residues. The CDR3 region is CASSLRFRRGVTDTQYF. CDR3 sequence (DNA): TGCGCCAGCAGCCTTAGATTTCGGCGGGGGGTGACAGATACGCAGTATTTT.

The CDR3, as DNA: TGTGCCAGCAGTTTTGGGAGAGGAGATGAAAAACTGTTTTTT. Translating gives CASSFGRGDEKLFF. The V and J genes are TRBV27 and TRBJ1-4; no firm D call. This CDR3 comprises 14 residues. Trimming removed 3 bases from V and 6 bases from J, with 11 bases in between. Germline assignment: CDR1 MNHEY and CDR2 SMNVEV (reference sequence).

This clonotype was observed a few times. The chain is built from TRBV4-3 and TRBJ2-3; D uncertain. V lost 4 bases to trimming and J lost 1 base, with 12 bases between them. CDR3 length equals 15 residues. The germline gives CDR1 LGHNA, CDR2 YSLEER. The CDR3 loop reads CASSLQITGTDTQYF. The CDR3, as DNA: TGCGCCAGCAGCCTCCAGATTACTGGCACAGATACGCAGTATTTT.

CDR3 sequence reads: CSASTPARTEAFF. The CDR3 coding sequence is TGCAGTGCTAGCACCCCTGCGAGGACTGAAGCTTTCTTT. V is TRBV20-1 and J is TRBJ1-1; D uncertain. The CDR3 totals 13 residues. V lost 3 bases and J 5 bases, leaving 13 bases between the germline ends. Germline V gene sequence: CDR1 DFQATT, CDR2 SNEGSKA (reference sequence).

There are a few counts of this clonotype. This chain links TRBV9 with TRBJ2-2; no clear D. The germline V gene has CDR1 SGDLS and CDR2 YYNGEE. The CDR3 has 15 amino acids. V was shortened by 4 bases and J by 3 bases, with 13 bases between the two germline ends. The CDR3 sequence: CASSTGLGYTGELFF. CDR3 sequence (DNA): TGTGCCAGCAGCACCGGTCTAGGATACACCGGGGAGCTGTTTTTT.

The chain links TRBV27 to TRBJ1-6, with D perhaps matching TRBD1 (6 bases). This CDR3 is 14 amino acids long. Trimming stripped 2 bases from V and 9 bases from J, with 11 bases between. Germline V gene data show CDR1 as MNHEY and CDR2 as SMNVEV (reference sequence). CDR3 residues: CASSLQQGSSPLHF. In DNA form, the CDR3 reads TGTGCCAGCAGTTTACAACAGGGTAGTTCACCCCTCCACTTT.

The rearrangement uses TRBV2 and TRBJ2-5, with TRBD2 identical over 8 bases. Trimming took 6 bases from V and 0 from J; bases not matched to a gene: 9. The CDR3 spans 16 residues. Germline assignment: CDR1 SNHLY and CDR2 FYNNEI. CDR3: CASSLHLRGDQETQYF. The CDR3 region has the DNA TGTGCCAGCAGCCTCCACCTGCGGGGGGACCAAGAGACCCAGTACTTC.

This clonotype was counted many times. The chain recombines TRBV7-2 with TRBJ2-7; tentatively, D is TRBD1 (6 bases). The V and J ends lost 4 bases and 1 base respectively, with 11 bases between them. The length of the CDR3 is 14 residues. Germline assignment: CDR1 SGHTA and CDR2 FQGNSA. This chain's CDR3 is CASSSDRTSYEQYF. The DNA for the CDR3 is TGTGCCAGCAGCTCAGACAGGACATCCTACGAGCAGTACTTC.

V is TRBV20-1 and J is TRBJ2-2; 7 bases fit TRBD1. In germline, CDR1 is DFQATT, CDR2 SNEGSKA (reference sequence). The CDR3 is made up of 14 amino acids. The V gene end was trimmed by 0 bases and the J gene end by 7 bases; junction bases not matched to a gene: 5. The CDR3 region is CSARDKGAVGELFF. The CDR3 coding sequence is TGCAGTGCTAGAGATAAGGGGGCGGTCGGGGAGCTGTTTTTT.

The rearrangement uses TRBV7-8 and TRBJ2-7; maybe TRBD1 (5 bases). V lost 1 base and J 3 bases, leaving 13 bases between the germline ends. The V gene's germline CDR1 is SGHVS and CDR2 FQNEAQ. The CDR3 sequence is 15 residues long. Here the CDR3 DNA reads TGTGCCAGCAGCTTAGTTCCCAGCAGGGTCTACGAGCAGTACTTC. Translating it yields CASSLVPSRVYEQYF.